This T cell receptor (beta chain) emerged from a study of blood T cell repertoires in COVID-19. Study overall: The cDNA or gDNA used as material had been derived from T cells, B-cell-depleted T cells, or PBMCs.

V shed 0 bases and J 6 bases; nucleotides not matched to a gene: 4. This CDR3 has 15 amino acids. Per the germline V gene, CDR1 is SGHDN and CDR2 is FVKESK. In the original processing: Reference gene primer amplification in the assay estimated nucleated cell counts. Produced via immunoSEQ multiplex PCR; TCRdb's table is partial and in-frame only. V and J calls and clone size come straight from that table; D and trimming were deduced from the DNA. The sample carries 150,000 to 200,000 clones, about 80% recorded once. This TCR derives from a human donor with acute or convalescent COVID-19. The donor label of this sample is uncertain. The chain carries TRBV14 and TRBJ2-1, with 8 bases fitting TRBD2. Sequenced input: peripheral blood. The CDR3 loop is CASSQDSAGANEQFF. DNA for the CDR3: TGTGCCAGCAGCCAAGATTCAGCGGGAGCCAATGAGCAGTTCTTC.